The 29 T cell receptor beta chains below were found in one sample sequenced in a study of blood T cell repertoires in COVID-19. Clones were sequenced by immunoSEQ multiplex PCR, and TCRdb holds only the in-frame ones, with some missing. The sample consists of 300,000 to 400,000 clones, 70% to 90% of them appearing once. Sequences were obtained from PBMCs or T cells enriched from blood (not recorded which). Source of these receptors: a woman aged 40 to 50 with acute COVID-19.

CDR3: CASGTLQGPAGELFF. CDR3 nucleotide sequence: TGTGCCAGCGGGACCCTACAGGGGCCAGCCGGGGAGCTGTTTTTT. The V gene is TRBV27, the J gene TRBJ2-2; 7 nucleotides agree with TRBD1. With 8 bases clipped from V and 6 bases from J, the junction kept 12 bases outside the gene matches. Per germline, CDR1 MNHEY and CDR2 SMNVEV (reference sequence). CDR3 length: 15 residues.

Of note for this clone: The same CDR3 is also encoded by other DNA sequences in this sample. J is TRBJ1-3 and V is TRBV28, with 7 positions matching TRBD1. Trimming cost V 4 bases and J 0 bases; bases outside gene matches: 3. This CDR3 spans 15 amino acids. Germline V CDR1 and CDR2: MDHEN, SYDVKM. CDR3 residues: CASSSGTVSGNTIYF. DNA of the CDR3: TGTGCCAGCAGTTCCGGGACAGTCTCTGGAAACACCATATATTTT.

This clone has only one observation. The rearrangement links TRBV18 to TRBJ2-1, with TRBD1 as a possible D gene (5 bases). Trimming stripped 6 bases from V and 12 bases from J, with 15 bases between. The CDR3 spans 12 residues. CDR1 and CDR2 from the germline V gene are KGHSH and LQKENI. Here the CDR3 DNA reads TGTGCCAGCTCGCCCACTGTGCAGGGGCAGTTCTTC. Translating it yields CASSPTVQGQFF. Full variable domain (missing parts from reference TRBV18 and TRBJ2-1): NAGVMQNPRHLVRRRGQEARLRCSPMKGHSHVYWYRQLPEEGLKFMVYLQKENIIDESGMPKERFSAEFPKEGPSILRIQQVVRGDSAAYFCASSPTVQGQFFGPGTRLTVL.

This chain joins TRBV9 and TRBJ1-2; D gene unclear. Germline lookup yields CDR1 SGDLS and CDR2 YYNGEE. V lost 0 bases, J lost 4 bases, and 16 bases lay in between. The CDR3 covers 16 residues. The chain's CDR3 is CASSVGPTQRGYGYTF. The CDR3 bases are TGTGCCAGCAGCGTAGGGCCAACCCAAAGAGGCTATGGCTACACCTTC.

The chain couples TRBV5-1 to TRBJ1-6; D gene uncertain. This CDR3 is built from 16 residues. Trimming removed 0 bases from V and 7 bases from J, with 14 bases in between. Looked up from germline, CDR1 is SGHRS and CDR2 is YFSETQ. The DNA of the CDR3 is TGCGCCAGCAGCTTGGCGACCGGGGAGGCGAATTCACCCCTCCACTTT. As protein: CASSLATGEANSPLHF.

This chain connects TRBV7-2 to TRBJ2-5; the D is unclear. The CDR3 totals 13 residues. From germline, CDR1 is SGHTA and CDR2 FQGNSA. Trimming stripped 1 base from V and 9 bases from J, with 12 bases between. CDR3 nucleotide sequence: TGTGCCAGCAGCTTAGAAGAATTCCAGTCCCAGTACTTC. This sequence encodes CASSLEEFQSQYF.

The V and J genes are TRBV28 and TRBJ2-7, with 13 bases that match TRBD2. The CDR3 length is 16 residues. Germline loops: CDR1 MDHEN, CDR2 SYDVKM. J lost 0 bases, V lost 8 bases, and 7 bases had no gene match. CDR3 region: CASAWRTSGSSYEQYF. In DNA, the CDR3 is TGTGCCAGCGCCTGGCGGACTAGCGGGAGCTCCTACGAGCAGTACTTC.

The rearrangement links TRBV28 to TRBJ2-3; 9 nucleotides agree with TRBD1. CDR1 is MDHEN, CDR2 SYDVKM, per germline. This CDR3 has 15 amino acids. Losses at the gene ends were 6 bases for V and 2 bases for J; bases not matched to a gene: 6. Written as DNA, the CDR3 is TGTGCCAGCAGACCCCGGGACAGGGTCACAGATACGCAGTATTTT. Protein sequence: CASRPRDRVTDTQYF.

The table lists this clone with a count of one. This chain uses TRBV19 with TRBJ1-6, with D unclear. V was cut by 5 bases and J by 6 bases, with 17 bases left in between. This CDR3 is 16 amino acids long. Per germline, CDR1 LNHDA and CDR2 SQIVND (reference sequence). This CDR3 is CASSLGSRALNSPLHF. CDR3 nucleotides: TGTGCCAGTAGTTTGGGGAGCCGAGCGCTTAATTCACCCCTCCACTTT.

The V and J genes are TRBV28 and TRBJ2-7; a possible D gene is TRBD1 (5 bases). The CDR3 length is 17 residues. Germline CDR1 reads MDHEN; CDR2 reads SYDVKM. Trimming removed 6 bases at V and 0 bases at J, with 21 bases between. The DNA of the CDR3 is TGTGCCAGCAGCTTTTTTTTAACAGGTAACAACTCCTACGAGCAGTACTTC. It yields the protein CASSFFLTGNNSYEQYF.

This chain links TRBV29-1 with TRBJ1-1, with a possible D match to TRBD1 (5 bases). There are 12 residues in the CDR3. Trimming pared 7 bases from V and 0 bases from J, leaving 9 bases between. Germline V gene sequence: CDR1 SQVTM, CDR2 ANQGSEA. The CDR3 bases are TGCAGCGCCAGGGCCATGAACACTGAAGCTTTCTTT. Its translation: CSARAMNTEAFF.

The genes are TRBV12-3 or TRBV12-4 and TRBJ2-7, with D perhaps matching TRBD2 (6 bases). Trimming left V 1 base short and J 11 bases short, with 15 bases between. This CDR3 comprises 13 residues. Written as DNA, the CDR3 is TGTGCCAGCAGTTTAGGGTACGGACTAAAGGAGTACTTC. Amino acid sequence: CASSLGYGLKEYF.

The CDR3 coding sequence is TGCAGCGTAAATAGGGGGGAGACCCAGTACTTC. As protein: CSVNRGETQYF. The chain uses TRBV29-1 and TRBJ2-5, with D maybe TRBD1 (6 bases). The V and J ends lost 6 bases and 5 bases respectively, with 10 bases between them. The CDR3 is 11 amino acids. Germline loops: CDR1 SQVTM, CDR2 ANQGSEA.

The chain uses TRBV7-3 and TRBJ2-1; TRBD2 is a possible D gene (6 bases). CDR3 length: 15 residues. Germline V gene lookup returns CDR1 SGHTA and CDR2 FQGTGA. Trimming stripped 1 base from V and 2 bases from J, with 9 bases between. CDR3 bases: TGTGCCAGCAGCTTAAGCGGGGCTACCTACAATGAGCAGTTCTTC. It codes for CASSLSGATYNEQFF. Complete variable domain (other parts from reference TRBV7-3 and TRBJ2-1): GAGVSQTPSNKVTEKGKYVELRCDPISGHTALYWYRQSLGQGPEFLIYFQGTGAADDSGLPNDRFFAVRPEGSVSTLKIQRTERGDSAVYLCASSLSGATYNEQFFGPGTRLTVL.

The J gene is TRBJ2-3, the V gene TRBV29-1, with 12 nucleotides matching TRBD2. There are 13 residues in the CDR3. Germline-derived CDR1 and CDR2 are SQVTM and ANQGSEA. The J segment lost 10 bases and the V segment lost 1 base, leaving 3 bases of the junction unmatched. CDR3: CSVEGLAGGPQYF. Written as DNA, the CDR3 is TGCAGCGTTGAAGGGCTAGCGGGAGGGCCGCAGTATTTT.

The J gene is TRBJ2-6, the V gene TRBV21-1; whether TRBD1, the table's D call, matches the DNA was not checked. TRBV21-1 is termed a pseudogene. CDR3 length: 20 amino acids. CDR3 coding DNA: TGTGCCAGCAGTCGCCAACCCTTTGGGACAGTCATTTCTGGGGCCAACGTCCTGACTTTC. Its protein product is CASSRQPFGTVISGANVLTF.

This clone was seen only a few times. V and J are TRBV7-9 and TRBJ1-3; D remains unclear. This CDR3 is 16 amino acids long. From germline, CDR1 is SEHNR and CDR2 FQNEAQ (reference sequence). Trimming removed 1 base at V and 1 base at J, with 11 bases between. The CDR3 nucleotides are TGTGCCAGCAGCTTAGACTTGGCAGGTTCTGGAAACACCATATATTTT. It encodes CASSLDLAGSGNTIYF.

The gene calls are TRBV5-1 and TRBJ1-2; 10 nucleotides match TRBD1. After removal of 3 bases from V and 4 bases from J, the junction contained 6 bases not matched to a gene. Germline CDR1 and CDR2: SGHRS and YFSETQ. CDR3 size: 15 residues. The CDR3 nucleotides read TGCGCCAGCAGCTCGGGACAGGGGTCCCCCTATGGCTACACCTTC. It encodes CASSSGQGSPYGYTF.

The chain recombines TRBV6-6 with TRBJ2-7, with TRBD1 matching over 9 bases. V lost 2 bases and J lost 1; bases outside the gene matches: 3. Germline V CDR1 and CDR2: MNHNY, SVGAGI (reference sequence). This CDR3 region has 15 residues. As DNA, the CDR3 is TGTGCCAGCAGTTACACGACAGGGGGTTCCTACGAGCAGTACTTC. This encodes CASSYTTGGSYEQYF.

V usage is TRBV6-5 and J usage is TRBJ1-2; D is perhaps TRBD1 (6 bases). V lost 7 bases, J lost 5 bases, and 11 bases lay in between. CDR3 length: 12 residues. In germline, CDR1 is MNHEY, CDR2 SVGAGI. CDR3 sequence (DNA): TGTGCCAGCACTGGGACACTATATGGCTACACCTTC. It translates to CASTGTLYGYTF.

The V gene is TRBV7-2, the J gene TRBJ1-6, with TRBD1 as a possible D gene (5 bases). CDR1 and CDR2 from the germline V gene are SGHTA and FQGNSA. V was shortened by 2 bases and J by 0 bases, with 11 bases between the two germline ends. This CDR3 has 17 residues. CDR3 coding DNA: TGTGCCAGCAGCTTAAATGGGGCCAGCTCCTATAATTCACCCCTCCACTTT. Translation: CASSLNGASSYNSPLHF.

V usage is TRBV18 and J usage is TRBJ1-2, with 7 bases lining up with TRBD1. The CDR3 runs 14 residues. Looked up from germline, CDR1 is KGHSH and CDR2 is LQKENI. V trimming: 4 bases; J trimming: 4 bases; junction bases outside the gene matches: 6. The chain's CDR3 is CASSHDRDPYGYTF. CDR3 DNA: TGTGCCAGCTCACATGACAGGGACCCCTATGGCTACACCTTC.

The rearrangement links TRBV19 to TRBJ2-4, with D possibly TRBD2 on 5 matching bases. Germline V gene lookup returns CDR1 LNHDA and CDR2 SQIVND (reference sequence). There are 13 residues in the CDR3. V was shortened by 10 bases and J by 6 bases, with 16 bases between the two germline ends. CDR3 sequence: CATSRVFRNIQYF. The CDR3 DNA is TGTGCCACCTCGAGGGTTTTTCGAAACATTCAGTACTTC.

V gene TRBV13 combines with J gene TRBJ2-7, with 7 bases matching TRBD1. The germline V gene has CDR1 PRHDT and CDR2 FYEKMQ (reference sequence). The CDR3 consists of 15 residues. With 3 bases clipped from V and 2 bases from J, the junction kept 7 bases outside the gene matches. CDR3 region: CASSFSGQPPYEQYF. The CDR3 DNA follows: TGTGCCAGCAGCTTTTCGGGACAGCCTCCCTACGAGCAGTACTTC.

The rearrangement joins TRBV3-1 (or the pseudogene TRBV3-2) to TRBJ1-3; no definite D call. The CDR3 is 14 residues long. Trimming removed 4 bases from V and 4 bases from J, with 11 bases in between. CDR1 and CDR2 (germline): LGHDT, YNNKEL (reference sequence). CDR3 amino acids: CASSPTNNGNTIYF. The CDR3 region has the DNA TGTGCCAGCAGCCCGACAAATAACGGAAACACCATATATTTT.

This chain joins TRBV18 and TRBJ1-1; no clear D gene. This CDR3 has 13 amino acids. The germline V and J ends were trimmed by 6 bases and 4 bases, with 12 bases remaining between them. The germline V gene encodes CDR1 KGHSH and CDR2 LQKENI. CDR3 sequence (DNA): TGTGCCAGCTCCCCCGGGGAGACCACTGAAGCTTTCTTT. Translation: CASSPGETTEAFF.

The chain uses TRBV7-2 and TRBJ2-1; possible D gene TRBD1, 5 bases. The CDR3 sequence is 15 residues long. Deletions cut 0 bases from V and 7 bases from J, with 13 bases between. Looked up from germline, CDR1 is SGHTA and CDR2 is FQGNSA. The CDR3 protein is CASSLAGVNVNEQFF. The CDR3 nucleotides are TGTGCCAGCAGCTTAGCAGGGGTTAATGTAAATGAGCAGTTCTTC.

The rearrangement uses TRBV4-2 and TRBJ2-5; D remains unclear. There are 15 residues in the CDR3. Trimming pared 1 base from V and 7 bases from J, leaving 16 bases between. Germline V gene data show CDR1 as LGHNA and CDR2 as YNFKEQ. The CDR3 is CASSQVLPGEATQYF. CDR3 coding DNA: TGTGCCAGCAGCCAAGTCCTTCCGGGTGAAGCGACCCAGTACTTC.

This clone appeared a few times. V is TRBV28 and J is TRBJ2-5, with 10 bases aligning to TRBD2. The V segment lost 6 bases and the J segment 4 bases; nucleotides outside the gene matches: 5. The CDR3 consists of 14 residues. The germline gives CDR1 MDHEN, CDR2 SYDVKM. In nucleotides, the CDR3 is TGTGCCAGCAGCATTCCTAGCGGGGGAGAGACCCAGTACTTC. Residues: CASSIPSGGETQYF. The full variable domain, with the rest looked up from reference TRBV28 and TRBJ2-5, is DVKVTQSSRYLVKRTGEKVFLECVQDMDHENMFWYRQDPGLGLRLIYFSYDVKMKEKGDIPEGYSVSREKKERFSLILESASTNQTSMYLCASSIPSGGETQYFGPGTRLLVL.